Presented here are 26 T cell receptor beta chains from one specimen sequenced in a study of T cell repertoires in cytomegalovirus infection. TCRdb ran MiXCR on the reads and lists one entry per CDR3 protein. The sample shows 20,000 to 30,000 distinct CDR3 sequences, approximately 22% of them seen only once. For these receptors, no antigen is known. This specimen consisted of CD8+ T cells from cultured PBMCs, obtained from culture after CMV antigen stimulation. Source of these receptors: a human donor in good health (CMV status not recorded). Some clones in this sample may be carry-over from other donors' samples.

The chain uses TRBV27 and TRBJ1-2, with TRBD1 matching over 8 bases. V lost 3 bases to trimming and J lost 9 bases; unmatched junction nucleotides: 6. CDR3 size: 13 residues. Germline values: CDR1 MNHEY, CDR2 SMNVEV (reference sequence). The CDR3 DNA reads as TGTGCCAGCAGTTTCGGGCAGGGGGCCAGCTACACCTTC. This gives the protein CASSFGQGASYTF.

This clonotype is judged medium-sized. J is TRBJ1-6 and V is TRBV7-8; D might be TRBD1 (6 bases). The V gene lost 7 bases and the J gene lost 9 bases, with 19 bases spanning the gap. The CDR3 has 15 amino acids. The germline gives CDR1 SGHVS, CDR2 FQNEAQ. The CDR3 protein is CASTSGGGLRSPLHF. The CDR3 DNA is TGTGCCAGCACCTCCGGGGGGGGCTTACGTTCACCCCTCCACTTT. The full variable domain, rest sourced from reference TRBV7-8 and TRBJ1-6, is GAGVSQSPRYKVAKRGQDVALRCDPISGHVSLFWYQQALGQGPEFLTYFQNEAQLDKSGLPSDRFFAERPEGSVSTLKIQRTQQEDSAVYLCASTSGGGLRSPLHFGNGTRLTVT.

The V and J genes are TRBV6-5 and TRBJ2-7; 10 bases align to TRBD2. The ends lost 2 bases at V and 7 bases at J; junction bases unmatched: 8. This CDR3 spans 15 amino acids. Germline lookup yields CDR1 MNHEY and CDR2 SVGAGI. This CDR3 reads CASSYSTSGAGEQYF. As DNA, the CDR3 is TGTGCCAGCAGTTACAGTACTAGCGGGGCGGGGGAGCAGTACTTC.

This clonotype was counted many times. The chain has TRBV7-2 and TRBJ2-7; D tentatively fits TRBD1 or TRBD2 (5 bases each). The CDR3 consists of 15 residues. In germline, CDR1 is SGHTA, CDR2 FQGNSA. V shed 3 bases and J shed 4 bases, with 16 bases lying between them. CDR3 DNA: TGTGCCAGCAGCTTTAGTGGGACGGGCGGGTACGAGCAGTACTTC. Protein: CASSFSGTGGYEQYF.

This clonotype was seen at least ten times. The CDR3 nucleotides read TGTGCCAGCAGCTTAGTTCAGGGGGAAGCTTTCTTT. It codes for CASSLVQGEAFF. The rearrangement joins TRBV7-6 to TRBJ1-1, with D tentatively TRBD1 (6 bases). The CDR3 is 12 amino acids. V lost 1 base to trimming and J lost 8 bases, with 8 bases between them. Germline lookup yields CDR1 SGHVS and CDR2 FNYEAQ.

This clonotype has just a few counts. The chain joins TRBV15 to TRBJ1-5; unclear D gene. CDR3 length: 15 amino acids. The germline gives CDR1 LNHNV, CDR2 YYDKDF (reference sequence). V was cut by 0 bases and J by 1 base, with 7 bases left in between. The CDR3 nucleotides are TGTGCCACCAGCAGAGATGGGGTGAGCAATCAGCCCCAGCATTTT. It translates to CATSRDGVSNQPQHF. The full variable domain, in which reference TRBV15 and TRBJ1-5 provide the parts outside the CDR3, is DAMVIQNPRYQVTQFGKPVTLSCSQTLNHNVMYWYQQKSSQAPKLLFHYYDKDFNNEADTPDNFQSRRPNTSFCFLDIRSPGLGDTAMYLCATSRDGVSNQPQHFGDGTRLSIL.

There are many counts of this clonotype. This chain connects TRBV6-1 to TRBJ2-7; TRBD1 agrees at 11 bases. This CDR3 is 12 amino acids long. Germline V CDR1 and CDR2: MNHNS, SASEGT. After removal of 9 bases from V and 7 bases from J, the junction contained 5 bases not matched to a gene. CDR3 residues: CASSGTGGEQYF. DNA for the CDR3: TGTGCCAGTTCCGGGACAGGGGGTGAGCAGTACTTC.

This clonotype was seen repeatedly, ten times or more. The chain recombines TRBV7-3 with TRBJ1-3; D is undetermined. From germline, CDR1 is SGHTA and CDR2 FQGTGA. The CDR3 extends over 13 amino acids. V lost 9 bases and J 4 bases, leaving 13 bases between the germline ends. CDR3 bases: TGTGCCAGTTCCCCGGGTCCCGGAAACACCATATATTTT. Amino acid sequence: CASSPGPGNTIYF.

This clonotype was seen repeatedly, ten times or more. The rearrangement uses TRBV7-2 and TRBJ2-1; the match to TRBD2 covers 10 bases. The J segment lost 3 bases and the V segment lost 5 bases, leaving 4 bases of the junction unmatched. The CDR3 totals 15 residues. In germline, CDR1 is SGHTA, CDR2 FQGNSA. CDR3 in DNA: TGTGCCAGCAGCCCTAGCGGGGGACACTACAATGAGCAGTTCTTC. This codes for CASSPSGGHYNEQFF.

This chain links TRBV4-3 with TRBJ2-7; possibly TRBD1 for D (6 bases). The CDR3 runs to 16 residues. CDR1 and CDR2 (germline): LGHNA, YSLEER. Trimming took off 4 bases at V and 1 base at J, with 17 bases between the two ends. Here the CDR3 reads CASSLGEGTTSYEQYF. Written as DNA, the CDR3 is TGCGCCAGCAGCCTTGGAGAGGGGACAACTTCCTACGAGCAGTACTTC.

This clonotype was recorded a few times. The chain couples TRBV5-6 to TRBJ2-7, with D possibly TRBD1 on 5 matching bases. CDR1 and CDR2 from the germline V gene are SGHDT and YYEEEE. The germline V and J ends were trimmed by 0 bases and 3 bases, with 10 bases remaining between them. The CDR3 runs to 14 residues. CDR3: CASSLGEQGYEQYF. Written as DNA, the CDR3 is TGTGCCAGCAGCTTGGGCGAGCAGGGCTACGAGCAGTACTTC.

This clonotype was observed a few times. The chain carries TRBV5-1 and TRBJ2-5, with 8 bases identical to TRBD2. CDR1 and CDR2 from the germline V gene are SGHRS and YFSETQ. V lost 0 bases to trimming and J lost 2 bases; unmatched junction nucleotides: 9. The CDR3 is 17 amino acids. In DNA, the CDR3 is TGCGCCAGCAGCTTGGATCAGGCGGCTAGCGGGCAAGAGACCCAGTACTTC. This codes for CASSLDQAASGQETQYF.

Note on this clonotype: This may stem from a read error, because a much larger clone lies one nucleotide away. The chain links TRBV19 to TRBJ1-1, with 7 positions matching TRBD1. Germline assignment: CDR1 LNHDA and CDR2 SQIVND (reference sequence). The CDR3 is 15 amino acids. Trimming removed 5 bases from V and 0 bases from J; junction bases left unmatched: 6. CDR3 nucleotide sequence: TGTGCCAGTAGTTACTGGACAGGATTGAACACTGAAGCTTTCTTT. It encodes CASSYWTGLNTEAFF.

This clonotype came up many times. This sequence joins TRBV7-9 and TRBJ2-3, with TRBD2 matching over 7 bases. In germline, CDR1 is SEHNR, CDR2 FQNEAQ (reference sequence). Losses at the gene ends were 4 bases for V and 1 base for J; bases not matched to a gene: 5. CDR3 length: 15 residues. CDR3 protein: CASSSGLVGTDTQYF. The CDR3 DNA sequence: TGTGCCAGCAGCTCCGGACTAGTCGGCACAGATACGCAGTATTTT.

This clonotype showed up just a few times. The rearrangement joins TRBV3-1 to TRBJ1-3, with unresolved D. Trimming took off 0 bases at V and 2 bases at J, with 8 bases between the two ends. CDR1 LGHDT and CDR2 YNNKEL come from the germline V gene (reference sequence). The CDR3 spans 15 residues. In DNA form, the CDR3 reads TGTGCCAGCAGCCAAGATATTAGCCCTGGAAACACCATATATTTT. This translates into CASSQDISPGNTIYF.

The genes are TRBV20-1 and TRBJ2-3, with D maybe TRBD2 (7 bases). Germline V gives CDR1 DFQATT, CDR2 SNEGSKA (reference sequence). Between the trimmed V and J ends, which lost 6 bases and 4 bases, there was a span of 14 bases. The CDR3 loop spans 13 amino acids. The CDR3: CSASPGGADTQYF. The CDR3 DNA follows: TGCAGTGCCAGTCCGGGGGGCGCAGATACGCAGTATTTT.

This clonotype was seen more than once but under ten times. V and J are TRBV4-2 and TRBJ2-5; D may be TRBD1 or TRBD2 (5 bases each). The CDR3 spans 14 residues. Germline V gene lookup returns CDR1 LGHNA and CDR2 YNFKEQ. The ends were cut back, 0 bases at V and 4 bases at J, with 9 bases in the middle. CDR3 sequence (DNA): TGTGCCAGCAGCCAAGAAGGGGCGGGAGAGACCCAGTACTTC. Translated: CASSQEGAGETQYF.

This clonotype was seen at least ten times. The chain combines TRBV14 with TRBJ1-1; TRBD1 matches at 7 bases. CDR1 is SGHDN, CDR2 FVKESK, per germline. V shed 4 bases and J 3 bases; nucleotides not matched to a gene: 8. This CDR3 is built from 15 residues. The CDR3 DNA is TGTGCCAGCAGCCCTTCACAGGGGTGGGACACTGAAGCTTTCTTT. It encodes CASSPSQGWDTEAFF.

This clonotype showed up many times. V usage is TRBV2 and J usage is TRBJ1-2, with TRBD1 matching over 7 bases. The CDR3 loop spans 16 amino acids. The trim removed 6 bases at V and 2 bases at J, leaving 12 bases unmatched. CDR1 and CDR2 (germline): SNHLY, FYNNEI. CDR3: CASSPNQDRPNYGYTF. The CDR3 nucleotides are TGTGCCAGCAGCCCAAATCAGGACAGGCCCAACTATGGCTACACCTTC.

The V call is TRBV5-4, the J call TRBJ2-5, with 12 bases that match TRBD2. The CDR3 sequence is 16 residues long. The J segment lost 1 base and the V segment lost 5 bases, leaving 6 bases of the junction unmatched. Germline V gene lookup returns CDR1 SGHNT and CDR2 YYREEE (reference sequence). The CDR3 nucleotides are TGTGCCAGCAGTACGACTAGCGGGGGCCTCCAAGAGACCCAGTACTTC. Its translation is CASSTTSGGLQETQYF. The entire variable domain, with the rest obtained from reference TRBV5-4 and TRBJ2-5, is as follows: ETGVTQSPTHLIKTRGQQVTLRCSSQSGHNTVSWYQQALGQGPQFIFQYYREEENGRGNFPPRFSGLQFPNYSSELNVNALELDDSALYLCASSTTSGGLQETQYFGPGTRLLVL.

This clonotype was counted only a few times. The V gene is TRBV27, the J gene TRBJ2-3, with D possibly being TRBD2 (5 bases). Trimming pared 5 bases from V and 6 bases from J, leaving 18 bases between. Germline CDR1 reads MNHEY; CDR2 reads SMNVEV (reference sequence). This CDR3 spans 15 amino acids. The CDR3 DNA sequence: TGTGCCAGCAGTGACGGCTGGACTCTTAGGGATACGCAGTATTTT. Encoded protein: CASSDGWTLRDTQYF.

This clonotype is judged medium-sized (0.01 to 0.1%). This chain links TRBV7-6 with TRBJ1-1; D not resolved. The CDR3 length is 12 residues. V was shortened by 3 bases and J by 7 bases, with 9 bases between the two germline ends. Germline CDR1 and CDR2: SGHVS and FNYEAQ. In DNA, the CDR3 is TGTGCCAGCAGCTTCTTCGGTGGTGAAGCTTTCTTT. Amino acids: CASSFFGGEAFF.

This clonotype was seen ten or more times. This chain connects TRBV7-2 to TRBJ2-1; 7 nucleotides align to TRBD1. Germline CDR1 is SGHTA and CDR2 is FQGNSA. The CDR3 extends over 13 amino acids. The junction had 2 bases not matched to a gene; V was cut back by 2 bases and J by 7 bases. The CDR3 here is CASSLLQGNEQFF. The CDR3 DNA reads TGTGCCAGCAGCTTACTACAGGGGAATGAGCAGTTCTTC.

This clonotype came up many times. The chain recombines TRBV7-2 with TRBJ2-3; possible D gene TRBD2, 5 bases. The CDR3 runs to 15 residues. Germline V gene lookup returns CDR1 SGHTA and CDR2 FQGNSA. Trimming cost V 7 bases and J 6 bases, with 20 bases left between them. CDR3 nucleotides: TGTGCCAGCATCCCGTTTGGAGCGGCTCCGGATACGCAGTATTTT. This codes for CASIPFGAAPDTQYF. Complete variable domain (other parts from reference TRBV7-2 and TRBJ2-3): GAGVSQSPSNKVTEKGKDVELRCDPISGHTALYWYRQSLGQGLEFLIYFQGNSAPDKSGLPSDRFSAERTGGSVSTLTIQRTQQEDSAVYLCASIPFGAAPDTQYFGPGTRLTVL.

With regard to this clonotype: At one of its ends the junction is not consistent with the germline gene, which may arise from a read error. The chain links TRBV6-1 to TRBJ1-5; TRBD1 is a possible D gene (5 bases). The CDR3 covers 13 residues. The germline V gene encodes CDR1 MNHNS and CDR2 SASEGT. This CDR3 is CASTRALSQLQHF. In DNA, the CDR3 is TGTGCCAGCACCAGGGCTCTCAGTCAGCTCCAGCATTTT.

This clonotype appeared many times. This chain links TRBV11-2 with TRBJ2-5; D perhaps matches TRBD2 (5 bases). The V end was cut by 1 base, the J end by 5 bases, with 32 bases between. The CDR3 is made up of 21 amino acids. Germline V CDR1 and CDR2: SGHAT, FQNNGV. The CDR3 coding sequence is TGTGCCAGCAGCTTAGGTAGATGGGTCAGGAGTGAGGAGGATGACATGGAGACCCAGTACTTC. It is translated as CASSLGRWVRSEEDDMETQYF.